The rows below give T cell receptor beta chains drawn from one sample of a study of blood T cells in healthy people across ages. Via MiXCR, TCRdb re-called the 5' RACE reads, giving one row per CDR3 protein. Here the sample spans approximately 800,000 distinct CDR3 sequences, around 68% being singletons. The specimen was blood. The receptors were gathered from a man aged 25 to 45 in good health. CDR3s include the opening cysteine and the closing phenylalanine or tryptophan. A D gene is named only where the DNA matches it firmly. A clone size is listed for some rows: how often the clone was seen (once, few, many), or a class if it is expanded.

d_gene,j_gene,abundance,v_gene,CDR3nt,CDR3aa
.,TRBJ1-6,few,TRBV2,TGTGCCAGCAGTGACTCGACAGCGAATTCACCCCTCCACTTT,CASSDSTANSPLHF
.,TRBJ1-2,.,TRBV2,TGTGCCAGTAACTATCAGGGAACGGGCTATGGCTACACCTTC,CASNYQGTGYGYTF
.,TRBJ2-7,.,TRBV29-1,TGCAGCGTTGAAGGGGGGCGGACCCCGACCGACTACGAGCAGTACTTC,CSVEGGRTPTDYEQYF
TRBD1,TRBJ1-1,.,TRBV20-1,TGCAGTGCTGGACAGGCTTGGGACACTGAAGCTTTCTTT,CSAGQAWDTEAFF
.,TRBJ2-7,once,TRBV7-9,TGTGCCAGCAGCTTAGTTAAGGGAAGCTCCTACGAGCAGTACTTC,CASSLVKGSSYEQYF
TRBD2,TRBJ2-7,.,TRBV12-3/TRBV12-4,TGTGCCAGCAGGTTTAGCGGGGGGCAAGACGAGCAGTACTTC,CASRFSGGQDEQYF
.,TRBJ1-6,.,TRBV30,TGTGCCGGGAGCGGACCCTTGCTTAATTCACCCCTCCACTTT,CAGSGPLLNSPLHF
TRBD2,TRBJ2-5,.,TRBV20-1,TGCAGTGCTAGAGAGTTACTAGCGGGGGGGAACAATGAGCAGTACTTC,CSARELLAGGNNEQYF
TRBD1,TRBJ2-7,.,TRBV20-1,TGCAGTGCTAGAGGACAGGGGAGAGGGGAGCAGTACTTC,CSARGQGRGEQYF
.,TRBJ2-7,.,TRBV20-1,TGCAGTGCTCCTGCGGACGGCTACGAGCAGTACTTC,CSAPADGYEQYF
.,TRBJ2-3,few,TRBV11-3,TGTGCCAGCGGTGGGGCGAGCACAGATACGCAGTATTTT,CASGGASTDTQYF
.,TRBJ1-5,.,TRBV12-3/TRBV12-4,TGTGCCAGCAGTTTCCGGGGAGTTGGCAATCAGCCCCAGCATTTT,CASSFRGVGNQPQHF
TRBD1,TRBJ1-6,.,TRBV4-3,TGCGCCAGCAGCCAAGATGGGACAGCTAATTCACCCCTCCACTTT,CASSQDGTANSPLHF
.,TRBJ2-7,.,TRBV28,TGTGCCAGCACCCTGATTCCGTCGTCCTACGAGCAGTACTTC,CASTLIPSSYEQYF
TRBD1,TRBJ2-1,.,TRBV2,TGTGCCAGCACCCGGACAGGGAACAATGAGCAGTTCTTC,CASTRTGNNEQFF
.,TRBJ2-4,.,TRBV6-1,TGTGCCAGCAGTGAAGACGTCATCCTAGCCAAAAACATTCAGTACTTC,CASSEDVILAKNIQYF
.,TRBJ1-2,.,TRBV4-3,TGCGCCAGCAGCCAAGATAACAGCCCCGGGGATGGCTACACCTTC,CASSQDNSPGDGYTF
TRBD1,TRBJ2-1,.,TRBV7-3,TGTGCCAGCAGCTTAGGACAGGCTAACAATGAGCAGTTCTTC,CASSLGQANNEQFF
.,TRBJ2-1,.,TRBV30,TGTGCCGGACGGACGGGAATTTTTGAGCAGTTCTTC,CAGRTGIFEQFF
.,TRBJ1-2,.,TRBV27,TGTGCCAGCAGTTCTCAAGGGGTTGGGCTCTATGGCTACACCTTC,CASSSQGVGLYGYTF
.,TRBJ2-7,.,TRBV10-3,TGTGCCATCGGGGACTGGGTCTCCTACGAGCAGTACTTC,CAIGDWVSYEQYF
TRBD2,TRBJ2-3,.,TRBV10-3,TGTGCCATCAGCCCAGCGGGGAGCACAGATACGCAGTATTTT,CAISPAGSTDTQYF
.,TRBJ2-7,many,TRBV20-1,TGCAGTGCTCGGGACACGAGCTCCTACGAGCAGTACTTC,CSARDTSSYEQYF
.,TRBJ2-7,.,TRBV4-2,TGTGCCAGCAGCCAAGAGTGGAACGCCAACTACGAGCAGTACTTC,CASSQEWNANYEQYF
TRBD2,TRBJ2-1,.,TRBV20-1,TGCAGTGCTAGTTCCTGGACTAGCGGGGGGGCTGGCAGCTACAATGAGCAGTTCTTC,CSASSWTSGGAGSYNEQFF